This T cell receptor (beta chain) was documented in a study of cytomegalovirus exposure and HLA in healthy donors. The validation cohort, a group of more than 100 subjects, included the donors and was separate from the approximately 670-subject first cohort. Here immunoSEQ multiplex PCR was the method, and the copy in TCRdb shows in-frame clones only, minus some. Here the sample spans a few hundred thousand clones, 90% to 95% being singletons. This CDR3 is 16 amino acids long. Trimming removed 4 bases at V and 0 bases at J, with 13 bases between. CDR1 is SNHLY and CDR2 is FYNNEI in the germline V gene.

The source is a woman between 18 and 29 years old in good health and CMV-seronegative. The chain recombines TRBV2 with TRBJ2-1; tentatively, D is TRBD2 (7 bases). The sample was PBMCs. CDR3 residues: CASSGGGPVSYNEQFF. DNA of the CDR3: TGTGCCAGCAGTGGCGGGGGCCCAGTCTCCTACAATGAGCAGTTCTTC.